These 14 T cell receptor beta chains share one sample of origin, sequenced in a study of blood T cell repertoires in COVID-19 (dated by TCRdb to about 2020). The library was produced with the immunoSEQ multiplex PCR assay. In TCRdb, the immuneACCESS table is reduced to in-frame sequences with V and J assigned. These tables do not hold every clone; where another copy was compared, an unresolved V gene accounts for under half, and the others remain unexplained. This sample holds 160,000 or so clones; roughly nine tenths were observed only once. The ten largest account for around 2.9% of the sample. Sequenced sample: peripheral blood. All receptors come from a man in his 60s with acute or convalescent COVID-19.

With respect to this clone: Other nucleotide sequences in the sample specify the same CDR3. V usage is TRBV2 and J usage is TRBJ2-7, with 7 bases matching TRBD1. This CDR3 is 14 amino acids long. The ends lost 7 bases at V and 4 bases at J; junction bases unmatched: 10. The V gene's germline CDR1 is SNHLY and CDR2 FYNNEI. The CDR3 loop reads CASNYGTDSYEQYF. CDR3 DNA: TGTGCCAGCAATTACGGGACAGACTCTTACGAGCAGTACTTC.

The gene calls are TRBV5-1 and TRBJ1-1, with 7 bases that match TRBD1. Germline V lookup: CDR1 SGHRS, CDR2 YFSETQ. With V trimmed by 3 bases and J by 10 bases, 12 bases remained unmatched. The CDR3 sequence is 14 residues long. The CDR3 DNA sequence: TGCGCCAGCAGCTGGCGACAGGGACTTAGGGGAGCTTTCTTT. Amino acids: CASSWRQGLRGAFF.

The chain is built from TRBV5-1 and TRBJ2-1, with TRBD1 as a possible D gene (6 bases). V lost 1 base and J 9 bases, leaving 11 bases between the germline ends. Germline-derived CDR1 and CDR2 are SGHRS and YFSETQ. This CDR3 has 13 residues. The DNA for the CDR3 is TGCGCCAGCAGCTTGAATCAGGGGTCTGAGCAGTTCTTC. Residues: CASSLNQGSEQFF. Complete variable domain (other parts from reference TRBV5-1 and TRBJ2-1): KAGVTQTPRYLIKTRGQQVTLSCSPISGHRSVSWYQQTPGQGLQFLFEYFSETQRNKGNFPGRFSGRQFSNSRSEMNVSTLELGDSALYLCASSLNQGSEQFFGPGTRLTVL.

This clone came up once. The rearrangement joins TRBV7-9 to TRBJ2-5; 9 bases match TRBD2. Germline CDR1 is SEHNR and CDR2 is FQNEAQ (reference sequence). The CDR3 is 13 amino acids. V gave up 11 bases and J gave up 9 bases; unmatched junction bases: 13. This CDR3 is CASGTSFLSAQYF. The CDR3 bases are TGTGCCTCAGGGACTAGCTTCCTCTCGGCCCAGTACTTC.

The chain joins TRBV2 to TRBJ2-1, with 9 bases lining up with TRBD1. J was trimmed by 4 bases and V by 4 bases; bases with no gene match: 2. In germline, CDR1 is SNHLY, CDR2 FYNNEI. The CDR3 has 14 residues. The CDR3 region is CASSVGTGYNEQFF. The DNA for the CDR3 is TGTGCCAGCAGTGTAGGGACAGGGTACAATGAGCAGTTCTTC. The complete variable domain, with remaining parts taken from reference TRBV2 and TRBJ2-1, reads EPEVTQTPSHQVTQMGQEVILRCVPISNHLYFYWYRQILGQKVEFLVSFYNNEISEKSEIFDDQFSVERPDGSNFTLKIRSTKLEDSAMYFCASSVGTGYNEQFFGPGTRLTVL.

The chain links TRBV4-2 to TRBJ2-2, with TRBD2 as a possible D gene (5 bases). The CDR3 is made up of 14 amino acids. Germline V lookup: CDR1 LGHNA, CDR2 YNFKEQ. V was pared by 5 bases and J by 4 bases, with 11 bases between. CDR3 residues: CASSSGLLTGELFF. The CDR3 DNA reads as TGTGCCAGCAGCTCCGGACTCCTCACCGGGGAGCTGTTTTTT.

The J gene is TRBJ2-1, the V gene TRBV18; 7 bases match TRBD1. Germline CDR1 KGHSH, CDR2 LQKENI. The junction had 4 bases not matched to a gene; V was cut back by 2 bases and J by 6 bases. This CDR3 contains 14 residues. The DNA of the CDR3 is TGTGCCAGCTCACCAATCGACAGGGTCAATGAGCAGTTCTTC. Its translation: CASSPIDRVNEQFF.

The V call is TRBV7-2, the J call TRBJ1-1, with TRBD1 matching 8 bases. In germline, CDR1 is SGHTA, CDR2 FQGNSA. This CDR3 spans 16 amino acids. V dropped 2 bases and J dropped 4; count of bases not matched to a gene: 9. CDR3 region: CASSLRWTGLGTEAFF. The CDR3 region has the DNA TGTGCCAGCAGCTTACGCTGGACAGGGTTAGGCACTGAAGCTTTCTTT.

The J gene is TRBJ2-2, the V gene TRBV19, with 8 bases aligning to TRBD1. Germline V CDR1 and CDR2: LNHDA, SQIVND (reference sequence). The CDR3 has 15 residues. V lost 6 bases and J lost 1; bases outside the gene matches: 4. The CDR3 DNA follows: TGTGCCAGTAGCGACAGGGGAGGGAACACCGGGGAGCTGTTTTTT. Translating it yields CASSDRGGNTGELFF.

The V gene is TRBV30, the J gene TRBJ1-1, with D uncertain. Trimming cost V 0 bases and J 4 bases, with 9 bases left between them. The CDR3 has 13 amino acids. Germline loops: CDR1 GTSNPN, CDR2 SVGIG (reference sequence). This CDR3 is CAWSVDEITEAFF. The CDR3 DNA reads TGTGCCTGGAGTGTAGATGAGATCACTGAAGCTTTCTTT.

The chain carries TRBV4-1 and TRBJ2-2; 7 bases are shared with TRBD1. There are 17 residues in the CDR3. Germline-derived CDR1 and CDR2 are MGHRA and YSYEKL. With V trimmed by 0 bases and J by 5 bases, 9 bases remained unmatched. CDR3 region: CASSQDSGTALTGELFF. The CDR3 DNA is TGCGCCAGCAGCCAAGATTCCGGGACAGCGCTAACCGGGGAGCTGTTTTTT.

V is TRBV6-1 and J is TRBJ1-2; TRBD1 is a possible D gene (6 bases). Germline V gives CDR1 MNHNS, CDR2 SASEGT. This CDR3 is built from 16 residues. Trimming stripped 2 bases from V and 4 bases from J, with 17 bases between. CDR3 DNA sequence: TGTGCCAGCAGTGAATTTCCAACTCAGGGGCTCTATGGCTACACCTTC. It encodes CASSEFPTQGLYGYTF.

This clone was found once. This sequence joins TRBV12-3 or TRBV12-4 and TRBJ1-2; 7 nucleotides match TRBD1. The V segment lost 5 bases and the J segment 8 bases; nucleotides outside the gene matches: 8. The CDR3 spans 13 residues. CDR3 sequence reads: CASSDNRGDGYTF. The CDR3 nucleotides read TGTGCCAGCAGTGATAACAGGGGAGACGGCTACACCTTC.

The chain uses TRBV7-2 and TRBJ2-7; 11 bases align to TRBD1. CDR1 and CDR2 (germline): SGHTA, FQGNSA. V was pared by 5 bases and J by 5 bases, with 5 bases of the junction left unmatched. The CDR3 totals 14 residues. CDR3 nucleotides: TGTGCCAGCAGCCCCTGGGACAGGGGGAACGAGCAGTACTTC. This encodes CASSPWDRGNEQYF.